These T cell receptor beta chains were read from a single sample in a study of cytomegalovirus exposure and HLA in healthy donors. Clones were sequenced by immunoSEQ multiplex PCR, and TCRdb holds only the in-frame ones, with some missing. Recorded for this sample: 100,000 to 150,000 clones. The sample consisted of PBMCs. The receptors were gathered from a woman aged 40 to 50 in good health and CMV-seronegative. Each CDR3 is given with its conserved first and last residue. D genes are given only for firm matches.

.	TRBV6-1	15	TRBJ1-2	CASSEPGTGERGYTF
.	TRBV5-4	13	TRBJ2-3	CASSIRDPDTQYF
TRBD1	TRBV6-1	15	TRBJ2-5	CASSNTGQGQETQYF
.	TRBV5-1	14	TRBJ2-3	CASSPGQVTDTQYF
.	TRBV5-1	14	TRBJ1-2	CASSLLDRDYGYTF
TRBD1	TRBV9	14	TRBJ2-3	CASSRQGPTDTQYF
.	TRBV7-3	14	TRBJ2-1	CASSFGGPNNEQFF
TRBD1	TRBV7-2	15	TRBJ2-7	CASSSTGHPLYEQYF
.	TRBV5-1	13	TRBJ2-7	CASSSTGDYEQYF
.	TRBV9	15	TRBJ1-5	CASSVEPGQAQPQHF
TRBD2	TRBV4-1	16	TRBJ2-2	CASSLTSGANTGELFF
TRBD2	TRBV7-3	14	TRBJ2-5	CAIGLAGVVETQYF
TRBD1	TRBV29-1	12	TRBJ2-1	CSVRQGVNEQFF
TRBD1	TRBV18	16	TRBJ1-2	CASSLGQGAGDYGYTF